Sequencing of this T cell receptor beta chain was carried out in a study of T cells in localized non-small cell lung cancer. Whole-study results and caveats: Uninvolved nearby lung showed the greatest T cell clonality, exceeding that found in tumor. In the blood, greater T cell density corresponded to longer overall survival. Out of the top 100 tumor clones, a median around 50 were seen in adjacent lung.

On this clone: Its antigen remains unidentified.

The method was immunoSEQ multiplex PCR; TCRdb's version includes in-frame clones alone and lacks a portion of them. The data contain tens of thousands of clones, roughly 90% of them singletons. Source: peripheral blood, taken before any cancer treatment. The sequence came from a man aged 40 to 75 with stage I lung adenocarcinoma.

CDR3 region: CASSPRLRESTDTQYF. The CDR3, as DNA: TGTGCCAGCAGCCCCCGCCTGCGGGAGAGCACAGATACGCAGTATTTT. V gene TRBV11-2 combines with J gene TRBJ2-3, with 7 positions matching TRBD2. After removal of 5 bases from V and 0 bases from J, the junction contained 8 bases not matched to a gene. CDR3 size: 16 residues. Looked up from germline, CDR1 is SGHAT and CDR2 is FQNNGV.